One TCR beta chain is described in this entry. The data were obtained in a study of blood T cell repertoires in COVID-19. Study context: The United States, Italy and Spain supplied acute and convalescent COVID-19 samples. Nucleic acid was either cDNA or gDNA, and it came from T cells, B-cell-depleted T cells, or PBMCs.

The Seattle patients, enrolled during active infection, were followed longitudinally. In the original workflow: Estimation of nucleated cell counts was performed using reference gene primer amplification. Assay used: immunoSEQ multiplex PCR; TCRdb lists only in-frame clones, some missing. V and J calls plus clone size are reproduced from that table; the DNA served to infer D and trimming. In the table there are over 200,000 clones, 80% to 95% of which are singletons. This CDR3 is 18 amino acids long. Germline V gene data show CDR1 as LGHNA and CDR2 as YSLEER. V lost 0 bases, J lost 2 bases, and 20 bases lay in between.

The source of this sequence is a man in his sixties with COVID-19, enrolled during active disease. The sequenced material came from peripheral blood. V usage is TRBV4-3 and J usage is TRBJ2-7; D is possibly TRBD2 (6 bases). The DNA of the CDR3 is TGCGCCAGCAGCCAAGATATTCGTGCCGGGAGAAGACCCTACGAGCAGTACTTC. It codes for CASSQDIRAGRRPYEQYF.